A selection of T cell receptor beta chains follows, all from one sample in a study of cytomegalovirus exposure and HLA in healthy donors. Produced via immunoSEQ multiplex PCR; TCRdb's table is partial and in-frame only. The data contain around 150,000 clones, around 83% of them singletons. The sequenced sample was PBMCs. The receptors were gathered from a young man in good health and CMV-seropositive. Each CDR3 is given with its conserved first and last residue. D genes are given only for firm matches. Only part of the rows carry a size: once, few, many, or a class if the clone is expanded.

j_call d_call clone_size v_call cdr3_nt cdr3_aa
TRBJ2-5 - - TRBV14 TGTGCCAGCAGCCAGCCGGAGGCGGGGCGGGAGACCCAGTACTTC CASSQPEAGRETQYF
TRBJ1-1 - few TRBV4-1 TGCGCCAGCAGGGCAGCACAGGGTTCTAGGGACACTGAAGCTTTCTTT CASRAAQGSRDTEAFF
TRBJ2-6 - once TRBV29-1 TGCAGCGTTGAAGACAACCTCTCTGGGGCCAACGGCCTGACTTTC CSVEDNLSGANGLTF
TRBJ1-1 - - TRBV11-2 TGTGCCAGCGGCCCCGCAGGGAGGGGAAACACTGAAGCTTTCTTT CASGPAGRGNTEAFF
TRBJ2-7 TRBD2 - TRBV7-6 TGTGCCAGCGGGGGGGGCTACGAGCAGTACTTC CASGGGYEQYF
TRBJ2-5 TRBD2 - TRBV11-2 TGTGCCAGCAGCTTAGGACTAGCGGGGGCAGAGACCCAGTACTTC CASSLGLAGAETQYF
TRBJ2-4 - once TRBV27 TGTGCCAGCAGGGGCGCCGGGGTAGCTGCATCTTTAGCCAAAAACAGTCAGTACTTC CASRGAGVAASLAKNSQYF
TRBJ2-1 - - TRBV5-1 TGCGCCAGCACCCTCGGACAGCCTTGGGATGAGCAGTTCTTC CASTLGQPWDEQFF
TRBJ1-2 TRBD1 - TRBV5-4 TGTGCCAGCAGCTTGGGCCGGGACAGTTTTCGTGGCTACACCTTC CASSLGRDSFRGYTF
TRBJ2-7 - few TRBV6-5 TGTGCCAGCAGTTACCGGACAGAAGCCTACGAGCAGTACTTC CASSYRTEAYEQYF
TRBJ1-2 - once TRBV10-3 TGTGCCATCAGTGAGCTTCCCTCGTCGAACTATGGCTACACCTTC CAISELPSSNYGYTF
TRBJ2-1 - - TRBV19 TGTGCCAGTAGTATGCTCAGCTCCTACAATGAGCAGTTCTTC CASSMLSSYNEQFF
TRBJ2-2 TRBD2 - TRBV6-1 TGTGCCAGCAGTGAAGCCAGCGGGGGAACCGGGGAGCTGTTTTTT CASSEASGGTGELFF
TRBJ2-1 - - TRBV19 TGTGCCAGTAGTATTGATCGGGCAGGGCAGTACAATGAGCAGTTCTTC CASSIDRAGQYNEQFF
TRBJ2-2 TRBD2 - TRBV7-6 TGTGCCAGCAGCTTAAGTTTCGGGGGGGCCAACACCGGGGAGCTGTTTTTT CASSLSFGGANTGELFF
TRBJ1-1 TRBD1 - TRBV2 TGTGCCAGCGGCAGGGGGACTGAAGCTTTCTTT CASGRGTEAFF
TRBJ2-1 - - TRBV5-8 TGTGCCAGCAGCCCCCCGGCCAGCCGGAGCTCCTACAATGAGCAGTTCTTC CASSPPASRSSYNEQFF
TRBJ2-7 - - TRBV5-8 TGTGCCAGCAGCTCCTACAGGGACGAGCAGTACTTC CASSSYRDEQYF
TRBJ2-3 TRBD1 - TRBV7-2 TGTGCCAGCAGCTCGGGACAGAATACAGATACGCAGTATTTT CASSSGQNTDTQYF
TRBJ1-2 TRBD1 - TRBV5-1 TGCGCCAGCAGCTTCACCGGGACAGGGAATGGCTACACCTTC CASSFTGTGNGYTF
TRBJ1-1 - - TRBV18 TGTGCCAGCTCGGGAGGACAGAACACTGAAGCTTTCTTT CASSGGQNTEAFF
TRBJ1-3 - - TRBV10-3 TGTGCCACCTGGGGCTTCTCTGGAAACACCATATATTTT CATWGFSGNTIYF
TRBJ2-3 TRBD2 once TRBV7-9 TGTGCCAGCAGCTTCGGAGCGGGGGGGACCAGCACTACAGATACGCAGTATTTT CASSFGAGGTSTTDTQYF
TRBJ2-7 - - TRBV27 TGTGCCAGCAGTTTAAACAGGGTAGCCTACGAGCAGTACTTC CASSLNRVAYEQYF
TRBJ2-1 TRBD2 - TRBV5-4 TGTGCCAGCAGTTCTCCGGGACTAGCGGGGGCGGAGCAGTTCTTC CASSSPGLAGAEQFF
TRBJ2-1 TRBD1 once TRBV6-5 TGTGCCAGCAGGGTTCCCCGGGACAGCTACAATGAGCAGTTCTTC CASRVPRDSYNEQFF
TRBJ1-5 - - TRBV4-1 TGCGCCAGCAGCCAAGGGGGGCTGAGGGACAATCAGCCCCAGCATTTT CASSQGGLRDNQPQHF
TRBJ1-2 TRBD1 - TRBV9 TGTGCCAGCAGCGAAGGGACAGCCAACTATGGCTACACCTTC CASSEGTANYGYTF
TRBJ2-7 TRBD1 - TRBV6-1 TGTGCCAGCAGAGTTGACAGGGCAGTCTACGAGCAGTACTTC CASRVDRAVYEQYF
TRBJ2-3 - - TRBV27 TGTGCCAGCCGCGGGGACGATACGCAGTATTTT CASRGDDTQYF
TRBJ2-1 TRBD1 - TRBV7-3 TGTGCCAGCAGCTACACCCCGAGGGACAGGGGGCGAAATGAGCAGTTCTTC CASSYTPRDRGRNEQFF
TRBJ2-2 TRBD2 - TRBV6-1 TGTGCCAGCAGCACTAGCGGGGAGACCGGGGAGCTGTTTTTT CASSTSGETGELFF
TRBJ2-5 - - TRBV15 TGTGCCACCAGCAGGGACCCCGGAGGGGAGACCCAGTACTTC CATSRDPGGETQYF
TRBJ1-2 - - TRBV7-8 TGTGCCAGCAGCTTAAAGGGGGTCCGGGGAGGCTACACCTTC CASSLKGVRGGYTF
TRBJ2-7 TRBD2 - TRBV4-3 TGCGCCAGCAGTCGAGGACTAGCGGGGGGCTACGAGCAGTACTTC CASSRGLAGGYEQYF
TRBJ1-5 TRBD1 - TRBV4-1 TGCGCCAGCAGCCAAGGGGCAGGGGGGCCGCCCCAGCATTTT CASSQGAGGPPQHF
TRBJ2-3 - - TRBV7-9 TGTTCCAGCAGCTTAAGCCAGGGGTTCAGCACAGATACGCAGTATTTT CSSSLSQGFSTDTQYF
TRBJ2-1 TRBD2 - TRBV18 TGTGCCAGCTCACCGAATCCAGGGACTAGCGGGGATGAGCAGTTCTTC CASSPNPGTSGDEQFF
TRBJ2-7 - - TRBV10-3 TGTGCCATCCAAGCCCACGAAAGCGAGCAGTACTTC CAIQAHESEQYF
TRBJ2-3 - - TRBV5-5 TGTGCCAGCAGCCAGACAGGCCCGGTCTCTAGCACAGATACGCAGTATTTT CASSQTGPVSSTDTQYF
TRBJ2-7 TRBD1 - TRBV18 TGTGCCAGCTCACCAGGACAGGTCTACGAGCAGTACTTC CASSPGQVYEQYF
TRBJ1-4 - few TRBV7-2 TGTGCCAGCAGCTTAGGCACAGTAGAAAAACTGTTTTTT CASSLGTVEKLFF
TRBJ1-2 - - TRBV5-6 TGTGCCAGCAGCTTGAGACAGTTCTATGGCTACACCTTC CASSLRQFYGYTF
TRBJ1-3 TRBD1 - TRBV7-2 TGTGCCAGCAGCCAATCCTTACAGGGGTACAGCTCTGGAAACACCATATATTTT CASSQSLQGYSSGNTIYF
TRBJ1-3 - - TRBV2 TGTGCCAGCAGGGCGGACATCGCTGGAAACACCATATATTTT CASRADIAGNTIYF
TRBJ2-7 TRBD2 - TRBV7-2 TGTGCCAGCACTCCTCGGGGGACTAGCGGCTACGAGCAGTACTTC CASTPRGTSGYEQYF
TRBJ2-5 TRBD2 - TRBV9 TGTGCCAGCAGCGTATCCGGGGGGGCGGGGGAGACCCAGTACTTC CASSVSGGAGETQYF
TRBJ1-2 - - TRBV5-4 TGTGCCAGCAGCTTGCAGGGGCCTTACTATGGCTACACCTTC CASSLQGPYYGYTF